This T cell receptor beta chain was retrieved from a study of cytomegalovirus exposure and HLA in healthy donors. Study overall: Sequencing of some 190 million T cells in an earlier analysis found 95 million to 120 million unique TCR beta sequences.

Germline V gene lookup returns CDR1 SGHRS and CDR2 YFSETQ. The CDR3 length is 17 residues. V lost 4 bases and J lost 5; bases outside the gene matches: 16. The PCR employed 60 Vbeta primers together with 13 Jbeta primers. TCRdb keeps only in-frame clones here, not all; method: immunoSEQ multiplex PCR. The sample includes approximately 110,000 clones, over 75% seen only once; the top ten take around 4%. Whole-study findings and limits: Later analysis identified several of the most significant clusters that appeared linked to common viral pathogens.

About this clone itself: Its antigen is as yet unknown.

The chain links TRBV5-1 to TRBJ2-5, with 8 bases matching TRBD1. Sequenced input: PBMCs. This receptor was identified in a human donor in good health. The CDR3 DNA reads TGCGCCAGCAGCGCTGGACAGGGCGGGTTCCTGGAGGAGACCCAGTACTTC. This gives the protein CASSAGQGGFLEETQYF.